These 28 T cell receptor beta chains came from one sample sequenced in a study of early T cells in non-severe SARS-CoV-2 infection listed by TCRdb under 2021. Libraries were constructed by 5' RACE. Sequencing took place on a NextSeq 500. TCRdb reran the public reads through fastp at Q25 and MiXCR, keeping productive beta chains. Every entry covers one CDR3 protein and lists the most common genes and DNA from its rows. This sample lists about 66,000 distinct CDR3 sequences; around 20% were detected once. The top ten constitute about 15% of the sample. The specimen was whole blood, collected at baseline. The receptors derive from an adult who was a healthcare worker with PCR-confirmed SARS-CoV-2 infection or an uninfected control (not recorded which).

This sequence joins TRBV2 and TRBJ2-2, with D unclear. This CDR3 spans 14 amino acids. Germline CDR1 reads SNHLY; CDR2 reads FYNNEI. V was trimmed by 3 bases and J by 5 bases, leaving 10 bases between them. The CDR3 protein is CASSDLTATGELFF. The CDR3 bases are TGTGCCAGCAGTGACCTTACAGCGACCGGGGAGCTGTTTTTT.

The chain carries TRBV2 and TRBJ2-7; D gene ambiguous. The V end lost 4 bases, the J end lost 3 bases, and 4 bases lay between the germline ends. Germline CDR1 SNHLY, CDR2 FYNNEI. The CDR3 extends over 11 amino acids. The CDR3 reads CASSVRYEQYF. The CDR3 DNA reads TGTGCCAGCAGTGTCCGCTACGAGCAGTACTTC. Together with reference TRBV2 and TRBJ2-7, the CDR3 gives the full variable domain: EPEVTQTPSHQVTQMGQEVILRCVPISNHLYFYWYRQILGQKVEFLVSFYNNEISEKSEIFDDQFSVERPDGSNFTLKIRSTKLEDSAMYFCASSVRYEQYFGPGTRLTVT.

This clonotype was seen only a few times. CDR3 sequence (DNA): TGTGCCAGCAGCAACACCGGGACCTTCCCCGGGGGCTACACCTTC. Amino acid sequence: CASSNTGTFPGGYTF. V gene TRBV6-5 combines with J gene TRBJ1-2; D may be TRBD1 (5 bases). The CDR3 loop spans 15 amino acids. Germline V CDR1 and CDR2: MNHEY, SVGAGI. V lost 6 bases and J 8 bases, leaving 22 bases between the germline ends.

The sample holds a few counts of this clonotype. The CDR3 protein is CASSVQRGYEQYF. The CDR3 DNA is TGTGCCAGCAGCGTTCAAAGGGGATACGAGCAGTACTTC. The gene calls are TRBV7-7 and TRBJ2-7; possible D gene TRBD1, 5 bases. Germline CDR1 and CDR2: SSHAT and FNYEAQ (reference sequence). Trimming took 5 bases from V and 4 from J, leaving 12 bases between them. The CDR3 has 13 residues.

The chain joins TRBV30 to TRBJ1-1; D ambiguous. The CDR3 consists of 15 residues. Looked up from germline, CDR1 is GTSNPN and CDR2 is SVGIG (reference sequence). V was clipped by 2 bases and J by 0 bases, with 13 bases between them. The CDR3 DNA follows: TGTGCCTGGAGTCAACCAAGGGCGGTGAACACTGAAGCTTTCTTT. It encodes CAWSQPRAVNTEAFF.

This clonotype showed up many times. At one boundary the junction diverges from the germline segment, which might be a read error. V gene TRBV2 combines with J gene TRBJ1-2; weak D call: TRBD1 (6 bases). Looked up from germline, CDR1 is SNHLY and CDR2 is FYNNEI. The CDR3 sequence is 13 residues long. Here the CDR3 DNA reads TGTGCCAGCAGGTTAGGGACACCTAATGTTCCAAACTTC. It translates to CASRLGTPNVPNF. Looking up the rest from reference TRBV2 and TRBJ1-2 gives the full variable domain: EPEVTQTPSHQVTQMGQEVILRCVPISNHLYFYWYRQILGQKVEFLVSFYNNEISEKSEIFDDQFSVERPDGSNFTLKIRSTKLEDSAMYFCASRLGTPNVPNFGSGTRLTVV.

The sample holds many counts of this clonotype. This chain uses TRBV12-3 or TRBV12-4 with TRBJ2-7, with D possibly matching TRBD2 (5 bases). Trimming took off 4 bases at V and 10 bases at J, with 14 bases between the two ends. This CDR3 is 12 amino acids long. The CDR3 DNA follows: TGTGCCAGCAGTTCTCACGGGGTTCACCAGTACTTC. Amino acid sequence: CASSSHGVHQYF.

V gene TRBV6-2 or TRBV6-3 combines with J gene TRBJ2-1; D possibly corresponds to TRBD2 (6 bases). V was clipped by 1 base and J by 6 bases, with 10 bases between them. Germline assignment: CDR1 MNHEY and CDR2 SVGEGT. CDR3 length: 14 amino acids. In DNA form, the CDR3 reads TGTGCCAGCAGTTACTTGCACGGGGGCAATGAGCAGTTCTTC. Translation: CASSYLHGGNEQFF.

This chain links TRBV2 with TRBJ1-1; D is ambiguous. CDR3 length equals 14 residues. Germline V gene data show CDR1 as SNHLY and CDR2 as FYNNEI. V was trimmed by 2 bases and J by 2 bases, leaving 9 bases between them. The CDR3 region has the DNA TGTGCCAGCAGTGAAACAGCTATAAACACTGAAGCTTTCTTT. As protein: CASSETAINTEAFF.

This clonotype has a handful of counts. The CDR3 DNA sequence: TGTGCCAGCAGCTTAGCACCTCCCGATACGCAGTATTTT. This sequence encodes CASSLAPPDTQYF. The rearrangement joins TRBV11-1 to TRBJ2-3; D ambiguous. CDR3 length equals 13 residues. Germline V CDR1 and CDR2: SGHAT, FQDESV (reference sequence). Trimming pared 0 bases from V and 6 bases from J, leaving 7 bases between.

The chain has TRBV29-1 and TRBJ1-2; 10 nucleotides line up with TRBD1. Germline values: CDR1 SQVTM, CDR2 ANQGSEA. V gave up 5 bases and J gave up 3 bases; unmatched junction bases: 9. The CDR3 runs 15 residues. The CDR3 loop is CSVPGTTGGDYGYTF. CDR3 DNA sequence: TGCAGCGTTCCGGGAACGACAGGGGGCGACTATGGCTACACCTTC.

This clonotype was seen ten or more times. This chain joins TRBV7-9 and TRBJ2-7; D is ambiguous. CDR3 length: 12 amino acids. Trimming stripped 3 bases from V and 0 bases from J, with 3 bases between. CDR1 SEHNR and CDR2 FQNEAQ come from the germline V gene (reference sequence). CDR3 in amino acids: CASSFPSYEQYF. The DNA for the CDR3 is TGTGCCAGCAGCTTCCCCTCCTACGAGCAGTACTTC. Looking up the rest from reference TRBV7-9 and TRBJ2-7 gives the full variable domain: DTGVSQNPRHKITKRGQNVTFRCDPISEHNRLYWYRQTLGQGPEFLTYFQNEAQLEKSRLLSDRFSAERPKGSFSTLEIQRTEQGDSAMYLCASSFPSYEQYFGPGTRLTVT.

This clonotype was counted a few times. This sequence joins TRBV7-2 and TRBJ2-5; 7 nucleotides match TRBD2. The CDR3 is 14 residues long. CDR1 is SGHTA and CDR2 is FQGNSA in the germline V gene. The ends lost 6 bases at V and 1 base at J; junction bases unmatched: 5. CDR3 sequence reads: CASRPWGGQETQYF. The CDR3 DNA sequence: TGTGCCAGCAGGCCGTGGGGGGGCCAAGAGACCCAGTACTTC. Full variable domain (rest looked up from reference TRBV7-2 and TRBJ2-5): GAGVSQSPSNKVTEKGKDVELRCDPISGHTALYWYRQSLGQGLEFLIYFQGNSAPDKSGLPSDRFSAERTGGSVSTLTIQRTQQEDSAVYLCASRPWGGQETQYFGPGTRLLVL.

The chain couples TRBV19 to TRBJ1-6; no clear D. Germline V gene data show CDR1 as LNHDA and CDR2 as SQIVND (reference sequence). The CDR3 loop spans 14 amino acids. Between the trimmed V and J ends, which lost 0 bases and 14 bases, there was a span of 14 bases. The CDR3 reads CASSIDPPYGALHF. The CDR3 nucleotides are TGTGCCAGTAGTATAGATCCGCCCTACGGAGCCCTCCACTTT.

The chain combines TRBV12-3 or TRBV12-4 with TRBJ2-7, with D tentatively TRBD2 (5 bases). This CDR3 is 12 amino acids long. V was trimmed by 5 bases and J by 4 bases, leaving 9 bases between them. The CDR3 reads CASSTEGYEQYF. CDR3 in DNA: TGTGCCAGCAGTACCGAGGGTTACGAGCAGTACTTC.

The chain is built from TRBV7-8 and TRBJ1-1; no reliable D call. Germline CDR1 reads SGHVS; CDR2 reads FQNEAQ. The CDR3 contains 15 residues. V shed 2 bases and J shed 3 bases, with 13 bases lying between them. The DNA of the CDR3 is TGTGCCAGCAGCTTATTCGGGAGAGGCGACACTGAAGCTTTCTTT. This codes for CASSLFGRGDTEAFF.

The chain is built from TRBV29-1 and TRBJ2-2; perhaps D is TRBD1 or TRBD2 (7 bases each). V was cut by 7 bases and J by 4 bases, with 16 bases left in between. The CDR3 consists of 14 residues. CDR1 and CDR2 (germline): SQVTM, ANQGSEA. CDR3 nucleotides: TGCAGCGCCCAGGGGGGGCTTGGCACCGGGGAGCTGTTTTTT. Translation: CSAQGGLGTGELFF.

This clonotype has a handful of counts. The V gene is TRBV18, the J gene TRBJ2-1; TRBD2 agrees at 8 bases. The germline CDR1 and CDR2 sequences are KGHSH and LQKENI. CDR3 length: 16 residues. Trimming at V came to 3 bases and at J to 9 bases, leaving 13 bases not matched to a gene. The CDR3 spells CASSPPWRGVSGEQFF. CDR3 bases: TGTGCCAGCTCACCCCCCTGGCGGGGGGTTAGCGGTGAGCAGTTCTTC.

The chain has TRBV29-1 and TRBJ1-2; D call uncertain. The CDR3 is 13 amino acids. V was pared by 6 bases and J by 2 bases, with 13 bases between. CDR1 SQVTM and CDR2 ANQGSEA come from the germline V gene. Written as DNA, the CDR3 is TGCAGCGTCCAGGACGGATTGAACTATGGCTACACCTTC. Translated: CSVQDGLNYGYTF. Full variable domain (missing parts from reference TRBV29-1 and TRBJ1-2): SAVISQKPSRDICQRGTSLTIQCQVDSQVTMMFWYRQQPGQSLTLIATANQGSEATYESGFVIDKFPISRPNLTFSTLTVSNMSPEDSSIYLCSVQDGLNYGYTFGSGTRLTVV.

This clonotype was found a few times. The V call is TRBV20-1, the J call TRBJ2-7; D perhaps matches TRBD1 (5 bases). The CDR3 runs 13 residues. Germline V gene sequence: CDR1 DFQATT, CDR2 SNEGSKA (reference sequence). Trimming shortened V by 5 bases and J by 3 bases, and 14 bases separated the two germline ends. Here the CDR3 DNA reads TGCAGTGCTCGCAGACAGACCGACTACGAGCAGTACTTC. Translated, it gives CSARRQTDYEQYF.

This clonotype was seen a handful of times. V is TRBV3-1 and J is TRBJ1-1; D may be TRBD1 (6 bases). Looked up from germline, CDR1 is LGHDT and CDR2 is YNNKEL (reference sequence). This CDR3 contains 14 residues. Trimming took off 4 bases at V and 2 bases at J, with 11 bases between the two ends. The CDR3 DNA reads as TGTGCCAGCAGCCCGGGACATCGTAACACTGAAGCTTTCTTT. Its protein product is CASSPGHRNTEAFF.

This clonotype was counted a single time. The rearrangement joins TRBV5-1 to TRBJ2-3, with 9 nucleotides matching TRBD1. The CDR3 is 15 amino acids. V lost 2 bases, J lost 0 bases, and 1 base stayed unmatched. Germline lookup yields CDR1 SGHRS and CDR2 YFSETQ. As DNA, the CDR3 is TGCGCCAGCAGCTTAGGACAGGGGAGCACAGATACGCAGTATTTT. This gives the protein CASSLGQGSTDTQYF.

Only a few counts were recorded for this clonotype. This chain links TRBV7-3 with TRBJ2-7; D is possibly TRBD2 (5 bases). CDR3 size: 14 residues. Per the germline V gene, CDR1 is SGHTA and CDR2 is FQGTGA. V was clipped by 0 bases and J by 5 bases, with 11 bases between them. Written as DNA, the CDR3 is TGTGCCAGCAGCTTAACGAGGGAGTCCAACGAGCAGTACTTC. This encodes CASSLTRESNEQYF.

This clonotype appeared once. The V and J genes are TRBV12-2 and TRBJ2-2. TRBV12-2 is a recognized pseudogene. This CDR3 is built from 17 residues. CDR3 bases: TGTGCAAGTCGCTTAGCTGAACCCCAAGGAAACACCGGGGAGCTGTTTTTT. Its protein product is CASRLAEPQGNTGELFF.

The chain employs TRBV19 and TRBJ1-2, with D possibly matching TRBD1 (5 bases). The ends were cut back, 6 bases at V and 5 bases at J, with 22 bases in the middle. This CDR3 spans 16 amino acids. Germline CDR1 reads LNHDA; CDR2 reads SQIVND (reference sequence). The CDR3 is CASRQTTDSLRYGYTF. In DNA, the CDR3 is TGTGCCAGTAGGCAAACGACAGATTCCCTCCGGTATGGCTACACCTTC.

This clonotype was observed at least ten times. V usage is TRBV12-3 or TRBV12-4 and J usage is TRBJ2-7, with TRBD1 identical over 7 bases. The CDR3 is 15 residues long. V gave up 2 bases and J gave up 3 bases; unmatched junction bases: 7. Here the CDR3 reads CASSLLTGQFYEQYF. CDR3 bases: TGTGCCAGCAGTTTACTCACGGGACAGTTCTACGAGCAGTACTTC.

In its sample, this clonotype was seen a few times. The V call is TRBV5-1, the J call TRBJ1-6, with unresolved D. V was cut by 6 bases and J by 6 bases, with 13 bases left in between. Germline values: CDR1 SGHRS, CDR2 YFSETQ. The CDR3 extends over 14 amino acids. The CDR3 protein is CASNPGSGNSPLHF. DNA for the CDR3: TGCGCCAGCAACCCCGGGTCGGGTAATTCACCCCTCCACTTT.

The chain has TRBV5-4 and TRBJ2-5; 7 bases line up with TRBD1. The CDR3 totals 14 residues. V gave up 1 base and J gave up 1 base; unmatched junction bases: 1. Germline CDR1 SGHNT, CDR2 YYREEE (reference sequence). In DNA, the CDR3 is TGTGCCAGCAGCTTGAGGGACAGCCAAGAGACCCAGTACTTC. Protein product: CASSLRDSQETQYF.